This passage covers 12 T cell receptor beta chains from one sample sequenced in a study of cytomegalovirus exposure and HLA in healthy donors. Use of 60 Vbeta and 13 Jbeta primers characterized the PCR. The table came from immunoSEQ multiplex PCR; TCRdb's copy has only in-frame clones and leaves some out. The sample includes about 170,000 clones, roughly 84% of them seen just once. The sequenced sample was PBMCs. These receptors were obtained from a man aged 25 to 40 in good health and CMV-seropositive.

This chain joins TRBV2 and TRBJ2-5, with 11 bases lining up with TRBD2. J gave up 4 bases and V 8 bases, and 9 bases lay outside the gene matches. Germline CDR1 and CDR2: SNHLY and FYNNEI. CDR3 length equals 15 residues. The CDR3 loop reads CASGLAGGIGETQYF. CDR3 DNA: TGTGCCAGCGGATTAGCGGGAGGGATAGGAGAGACCCAGTACTTC.

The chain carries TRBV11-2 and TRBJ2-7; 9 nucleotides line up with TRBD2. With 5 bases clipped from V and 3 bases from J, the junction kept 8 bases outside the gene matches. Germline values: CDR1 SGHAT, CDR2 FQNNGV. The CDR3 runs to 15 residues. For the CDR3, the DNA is TGTGCCAGCAGCCTCCAGGCGGGAGGGGACTACGAGCAGTACTTC. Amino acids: CASSLQAGGDYEQYF.

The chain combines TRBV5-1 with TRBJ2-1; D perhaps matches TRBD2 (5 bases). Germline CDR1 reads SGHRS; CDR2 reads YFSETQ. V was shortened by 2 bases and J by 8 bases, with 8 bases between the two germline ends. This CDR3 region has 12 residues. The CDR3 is CASSLARDEQFF. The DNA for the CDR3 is TGCGCCAGCAGCTTAGCGAGGGATGAGCAGTTCTTC.

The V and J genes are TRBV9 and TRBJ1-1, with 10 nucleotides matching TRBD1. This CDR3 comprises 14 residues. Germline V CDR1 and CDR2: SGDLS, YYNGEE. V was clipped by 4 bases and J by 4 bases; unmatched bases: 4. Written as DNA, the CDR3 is TGTGCCAGCAGCCGGACAGGGGGGAGCACTGAAGCTTTCTTT. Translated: CASSRTGGSTEAFF. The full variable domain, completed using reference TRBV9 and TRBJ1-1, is DSGVTQTPKHLITATGQRVTLRCSPRSGDLSVYWYQQSLDQGLQFLIQYYNGEERAKGNILERFSAQQFPDLHSELNLSSLELGDSALYFCASSRTGGSTEAFFGQGTRLTVV.

The CDR3 DNA reads TGTGCCAGCAGGGCCGGGCACCAGGGGGGAAACACCATATATTTT. The encoded protein is CASRAGHQGGNTIYF. The rearrangement uses TRBV7-2 and TRBJ1-3; D is possibly TRBD1 (6 bases). Germline V gene data show CDR1 as SGHTA and CDR2 as FQGNSA. V was shortened by 6 bases and J by 4 bases, with 16 bases between the two germline ends. This CDR3 comprises 15 residues.

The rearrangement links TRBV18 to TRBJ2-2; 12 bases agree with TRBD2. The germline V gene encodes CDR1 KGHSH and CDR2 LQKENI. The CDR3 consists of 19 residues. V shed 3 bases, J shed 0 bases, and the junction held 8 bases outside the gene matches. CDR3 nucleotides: TGTGCCAGCTCACCTCAAATTCTAGCGGGAGGGTCGAACACCGGGGAGCTGTTTTTT. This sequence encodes CASSPQILAGGSNTGELFF.

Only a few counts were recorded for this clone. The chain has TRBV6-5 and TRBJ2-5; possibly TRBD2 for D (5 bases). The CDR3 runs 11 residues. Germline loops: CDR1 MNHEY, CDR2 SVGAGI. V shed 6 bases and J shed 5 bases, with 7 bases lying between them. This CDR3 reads CASSPGETQYF. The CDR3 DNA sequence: TGTGCCAGCAGCCCGGGGGAGACCCAGTACTTC.

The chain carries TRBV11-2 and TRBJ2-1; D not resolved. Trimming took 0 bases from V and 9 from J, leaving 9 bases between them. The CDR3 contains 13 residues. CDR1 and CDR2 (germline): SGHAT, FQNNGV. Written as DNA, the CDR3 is TGTGCCAGCAGCTTAGATCTGGCAACTGAGCAGTTCTTC. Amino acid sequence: CASSLDLATEQFF.

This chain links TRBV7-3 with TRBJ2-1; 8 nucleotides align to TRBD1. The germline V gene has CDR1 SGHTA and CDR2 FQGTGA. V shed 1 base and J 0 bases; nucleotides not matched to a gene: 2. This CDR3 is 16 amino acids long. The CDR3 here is CASSLRTGSSYNEQFF. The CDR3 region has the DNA TGTGCCAGCAGCTTAAGGACAGGGAGCTCCTACAATGAGCAGTTCTTC.

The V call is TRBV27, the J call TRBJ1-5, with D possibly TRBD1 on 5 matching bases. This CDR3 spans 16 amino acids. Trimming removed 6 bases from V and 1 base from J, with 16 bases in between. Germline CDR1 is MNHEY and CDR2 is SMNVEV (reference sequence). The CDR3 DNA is TGTGCCAGCAGGGCCCTTTTCAGGGAAAGCAATCAGCCCCAGCATTTT. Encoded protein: CASRALFRESNQPQHF.

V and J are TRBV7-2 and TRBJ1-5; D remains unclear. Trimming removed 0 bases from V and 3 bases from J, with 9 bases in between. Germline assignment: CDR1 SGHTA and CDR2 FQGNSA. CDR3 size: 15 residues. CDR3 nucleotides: TGTGCCAGCAGCTTAGCACCCAGGCTCAATCAGCCCCAGCATTTT. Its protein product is CASSLAPRLNQPQHF.

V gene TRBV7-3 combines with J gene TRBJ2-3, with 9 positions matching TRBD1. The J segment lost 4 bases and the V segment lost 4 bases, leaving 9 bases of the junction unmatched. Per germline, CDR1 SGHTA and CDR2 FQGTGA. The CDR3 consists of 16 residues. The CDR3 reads CASSSTGGTIPDTQYF. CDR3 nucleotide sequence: TGTGCCAGCAGCTCGACAGGGGGAACTATCCCAGATACGCAGTATTTT.